These 31 T cell receptor beta chains share one sample of origin, sequenced in a study of blood T cell repertoires in COVID-19. This table comes from immunoSEQ multiplex PCR, and its TCRdb copy is limited to in-frame clones, with some not included. This sample has around 28,000 clones, with approximately 87% found just once. Specimen: peripheral blood. All receptors come from a man aged 65 to 79 with active COVID-19.

The J gene is TRBJ2-1, the V gene TRBV6-6; TRBD1 matches at 8 bases. Germline V gene lookup returns CDR1 MNHNY and CDR2 SVGAGI (reference sequence). The CDR3 covers 16 residues. Unmatched junction bases numbered 14, after V lost 4 bases and J lost 9 bases. The CDR3 DNA sequence: TGTGCCAGCAGTTCCCCCCCGGACAGGGAGGCGGGTGAGCAGTTCTTC. Amino acids: CASSSPPDREAGEQFF.

The rearrangement uses TRBV7-3 and TRBJ2-1; the D gene is possibly TRBD1 (5 bases). The CDR3 length is 15 residues. Germline CDR1 reads SGHTA; CDR2 reads FQGTGA. The ends were cut back, 4 bases at V and 5 bases at J, with 15 bases in the middle. CDR3 protein: CASSSRPGWDNEQFF. DNA of the CDR3: TGTGCCAGCAGCTCGCGACCAGGGTGGGACAATGAGCAGTTCTTC.

This chain joins TRBV18 and TRBJ1-2; possible D gene TRBD1, 5 bases. The CDR3 is made up of 17 amino acids. The germline CDR1 and CDR2 sequences are KGHSH and LQKENI. The V end lost 1 base, the J end lost 4 bases, and 19 bases lay between the germline ends. CDR3 region: CASSPRKPFDSPYGYTF. In nucleotides, the CDR3 is TGTGCCAGCTCACCACGAAAGCCCTTCGACAGTCCCTATGGCTACACCTTC.

About this clone itself: An end of the junction differs from the germline gene, which may be a read error. This sample includes further DNA sequences coding for the same CDR3. J is TRBJ2-7 and V is TRBV19; D gene uncertain. The CDR3 sequence is 14 residues long. Germline lookup yields CDR1 LNHDA and CDR2 SQIVND (reference sequence). The CDR3 loop reads CASSIGRRSGEQYF. CDR3 in DNA: TGCGCCAGTAGTATAGGACGGAGATCGGGTGAGCAGTACTTC.

The chain joins TRBV4-1 to TRBJ2-7; the D gene is possibly TRBD1 (6 bases). The CDR3 is 13 residues long. Trimming cost V 2 bases and J 7 bases, with 12 bases left between them. Looked up from germline, CDR1 is MGHRA and CDR2 is YSYEKL. The CDR3: CASSQLQGSEQYF. Written as DNA, the CDR3 is TGCGCCAGCAGCCAACTACAGGGATCAGAGCAGTACTTC.

The V call is TRBV7-9, the J call TRBJ2-3; 7 bases agree with TRBD2. Germline V lookup: CDR1 SEHNR, CDR2 FQNEAQ (reference sequence). The junction had 12 bases not matched to a gene; V was cut back by 2 bases and J by 4 bases. CDR3 length: 17 residues. CDR3 sequence reads: CASSLIRRGTDPDTQYF. The CDR3 DNA sequence: TGTGCCAGCAGCTTAATCCGGCGGGGGACCGACCCAGATACGCAGTATTTT.

With respect to this clone: The junction departs from the called germline gene at one end, perhaps through a read error. The chain uses TRBV11-2 and TRBJ2-3; D may be TRBD2 (6 bases). Germline CDR1 is SGHAT and CDR2 is FQNNGV. The CDR3 totals 13 residues. In DNA form, the CDR3 reads TGTGCCAGCAGCTCCACGGAGGGCGCGGCGGAGAACTTT. Its translation is CASSSTEGAAENF.

J is TRBJ2-7 and V is TRBV5-1; D may be TRBD1 (5 bases). Germline V gene data show CDR1 as SGHRS and CDR2 as YFSETQ. The CDR3 loop spans 15 amino acids. With 0 bases removed from V and 5 bases from J, the gap between germline ends came to 15 bases. CDR3 sequence: CASSLVEPRGHEQYF. The CDR3 DNA sequence: TGCGCCAGCAGCTTGGTAGAGCCAAGGGGCCACGAGCAGTACTTC.

This clone appeared a few times. This chain connects TRBV28 to TRBJ1-1; D uncertain. The CDR3 is 15 amino acids. Germline loops: CDR1 MDHEN, CDR2 SYDVKM. V lost 5 bases to trimming and J lost 5 bases, with 18 bases between them. CDR3 coding DNA: TGTGCCAGCAGTCCTCTCAGCGGGGTTAGGACTGAAGCTTTCTTT. This gives the protein CASSPLSGVRTEAFF.

The J gene is TRBJ2-5, the V gene TRBV5-1; 8 bases map to TRBD1. The junction had 7 bases not matched to a gene; V was cut back by 4 bases and J by 5 bases. The germline V gene has CDR1 SGHRS and CDR2 YFSETQ. The CDR3 is 14 residues long. Written as DNA, the CDR3 is TGCGCCAGCAGCCCGACAGGGGATTCTGAGACCCAGTACTTC. This translates into CASSPTGDSETQYF.

The V call is TRBV7-2, the J call TRBJ1-4; 9 bases match TRBD1. With 5 bases clipped from V and 8 bases from J, the junction kept 12 bases outside the gene matches. This CDR3 contains 16 residues. CDR1 and CDR2 (germline): SGHTA, FQGNSA. In nucleotides, the CDR3 is TGTGCCAGCAGCCTAACCCCGGGACAGGGACCAGAAAAACTGTTTTTT. Amino acids: CASSLTPGQGPEKLFF.

The CDR3 region is CASSPGQGARETQYF. The CDR3 DNA reads TGTGCCAGCAGCCCAGGACAGGGGGCGCGAGAGACCCAGTACTTC. The chain employs TRBV28 and TRBJ2-5, with 11 bases identical to TRBD1. The V gene's germline CDR1 is MDHEN and CDR2 SYDVKM. The CDR3 spans 15 residues. V gave up 6 bases and J gave up 4 bases; unmatched junction bases: 7.

The chain uses TRBV7-9 and TRBJ2-2; a weak D match, TRBD2 (5 bases). Trimming removed 0 bases at V and 4 bases at J, with 6 bases between. CDR1 and CDR2 (germline): SEHNR, FQNEAQ (reference sequence). The CDR3 extends over 14 amino acids. In nucleotides, the CDR3 is TGTGCCAGCAGCTTAGCAGGGAGCACCGGGGAGCTGTTTTTT. It codes for CASSLAGSTGELFF.

This chain joins TRBV6-5 and TRBJ2-7; D is ambiguous. The V and J ends lost 5 bases and 3 bases respectively, with 14 bases between them. This CDR3 region has 14 residues. Germline-derived CDR1 and CDR2 are MNHEY and SVGAGI. CDR3 nucleotide sequence: TGTGCCAGCAGTACTTACGACACGAACTACGAGCAGTACTTC. Translation: CASSTYDTNYEQYF.

V gene TRBV19 combines with J gene TRBJ1-2, with 8 nucleotides matching TRBD1. The CDR3 sequence is 13 residues long. Per the germline V gene, CDR1 is LNHDA and CDR2 is SQIVND (reference sequence). V trimming: 6 bases; J trimming: 10 bases; junction bases outside the gene matches: 10. The CDR3 bases are TGTGCCAGTAGCCCCAGGGGGCAAGAAGCCTACACCTTC. Residues: CASSPRGQEAYTF.

The DNA for the CDR3 is TGCGCCAGCAGTCCGGACATGAATGAGCAGTTCTTC. Translating it yields CASSPDMNEQFF. The V and J genes are TRBV4-3 and TRBJ2-1; D may be TRBD1 (5 bases). Trimming pared 6 bases from V and 7 bases from J, leaving 10 bases between. Germline CDR1 and CDR2: LGHNA and YSLEER. The CDR3 has 12 amino acids.

The chain employs TRBV13 and TRBJ2-2, with 11 bases aligning to TRBD1. Per the germline V gene, CDR1 is PRHDT and CDR2 is FYEKMQ (reference sequence). With 2 bases clipped from V and 9 bases from J, the junction kept 8 bases outside the gene matches. This CDR3 is 16 amino acids long. CDR3 protein: CASSLLRTGGSRELFF. The CDR3 DNA is TGTGCCAGCAGCTTATTGCGGACAGGGGGCAGCCGGGAGCTGTTTTTT.

J is TRBJ2-7 and V is TRBV21-1; whether TRBD1, the table's D call, matches the DNA was not checked. TRBV21-1 constitutes a pseudogene. The CDR3 runs 15 residues. The CDR3 nucleotides read TGTGCCAAACTAACAACAGGGGGCTGGAATTACGAGCAGTACTTC. Residues: CAKLTTGGWNYEQYF.

V and J are TRBV5-4 and TRBJ1-2; D might be TRBD1 (6 bases). The V gene's germline CDR1 is SGHNT and CDR2 YYREEE (reference sequence). V lost 4 bases to trimming and J lost 4 bases, with 11 bases between them. This CDR3 is 13 amino acids long. As DNA, the CDR3 is TGTGCCAGCAGCCCAGACAGGAGCTATGGCTACACCTTC. Protein product: CASSPDRSYGYTF.

The chain recombines TRBV2 with TRBJ1-4; no reliable D call. The germline gives CDR1 SNHLY, CDR2 FYNNEI. V was shortened by 6 bases and J by 7 bases, with 18 bases between the two germline ends. This CDR3 has 15 residues. The CDR3 protein is CASRHGKLGGEKLFF. CDR3 sequence (DNA): TGTGCCAGCAGGCACGGCAAATTAGGCGGTGAAAAACTGTTTTTT.

J is TRBJ2-2 and V is TRBV5-1; the D gene is possibly TRBD1 (6 bases). Germline V gene sequence: CDR1 SGHRS, CDR2 YFSETQ. This CDR3 has 15 amino acids. V lost 5 bases to trimming and J lost 0 bases, with 11 bases between them. In nucleotides, the CDR3 is TGCGCCAGCAGACCAGGGGTGGCGAACACCGGGGAGCTGTTTTTT. Residues: CASRPGVANTGELFF.

This sequence joins TRBV28 and TRBJ1-5, with TRBD1 matching 7 bases. The CDR3 contains 12 residues. Looked up from germline, CDR1 is MDHEN and CDR2 is SYDVKM. CDR3 nucleotides: TGTGTCGTACAGGGGCTCGGTCAGCCCCAGCATTTT. Its translation is CVVQGLGQPQHF.

The chain links TRBV7-3 to TRBJ2-5; possible D gene TRBD1, 5 bases. The V gene's germline CDR1 is SGHTA and CDR2 FQGTGA. V dropped 1 base and J dropped 5 bases, with 11 bases sitting between them. The CDR3 covers 14 residues. CDR3 sequence (DNA): TGTGCCAGCAGCTTAAACCAGGGCCGGGAGACCCAGTACTTC. Translating it yields CASSLNQGRETQYF.

The chain has TRBV4-2 and TRBJ1-2; 9 bases map to TRBD1. V shed 0 bases, J shed 2 bases, and the junction held 4 bases outside the gene matches. Per germline, CDR1 LGHNA and CDR2 YNFKEQ. The CDR3 is 16 amino acids. The CDR3 sequence is CASSQDLGTGNYGYTF. The CDR3 DNA follows: TGTGCCAGCAGCCAAGATCTGGGGACAGGGAACTATGGCTACACCTTC.

The chain joins TRBV6-5 to TRBJ1-1; maybe TRBD1 (5 bases). The germline CDR1 and CDR2 sequences are MNHEY and SVGAGI. CDR3 length: 15 residues. Trimming removed 8 bases from V and 6 bases from J, with 22 bases in between. The CDR3 reads CASERGGQVIPEAFF. The DNA of the CDR3 is TGTGCCAGCGAGAGGGGAGGGCAGGTGATTCCTGAAGCTTTCTTT.

The CDR3, as DNA: TGCGCCAGCAGCCAAGGGAGCGGGGGGGCCCCCGAGCAGTACTTC. This codes for CASSQGSGGAPEQYF. The chain uses TRBV4-3 and TRBJ2-7; 10 nucleotides align to TRBD2. Germline V gene sequence: CDR1 LGHNA, CDR2 YSLEER. The trim removed 1 base at V and 6 bases at J, leaving 6 bases unmatched. The CDR3 contains 15 residues.

As concerns this clone: The sample has other DNA sequences that encode this CDR3 too. V usage is TRBV7-3 and J usage is TRBJ2-7; 9 nucleotides match TRBD2. This CDR3 contains 15 residues. V dropped 0 bases and J dropped 2; count of bases not matched to a gene: 2. The germline V gene encodes CDR1 SGHTA and CDR2 FQGTGA. The CDR3 is CASSLTASGTYEQYF. CDR3 bases: TGTGCCAGCAGCTTAACGGCTAGCGGGACCTACGAGCAGTACTTC.

This chain uses TRBV9 with TRBJ1-1, with 8 bases identical to TRBD1. V gave up 0 bases and J gave up 1 base; unmatched junction bases: 2. Germline CDR1 and CDR2: SGDLS and YYNGEE. The CDR3 consists of 15 residues. The CDR3 nucleotides read TGTGCCAGCAGCGTAGAGGACAGGGCGAACACTGAAGCTTTCTTT. It encodes CASSVEDRANTEAFF.

V is TRBV5-4 and J is TRBJ1-4; the match to TRBD1 covers 7 bases. The germline V gene encodes CDR1 SGHNT and CDR2 YYREEE (reference sequence). J was trimmed by 8 bases and V by 1 base; bases with no gene match: 8. CDR3 length: 15 amino acids. The CDR3 region is CASSLKATGEEKLFF. The CDR3 nucleotides are TGTGCCAGCAGCTTGAAGGCCACAGGGGAGGAAAAACTGTTTTTT.

A note on this clone: A junction end diverges from the germline sequence, so it may reflect a read error. At the DNA level, this CDR3 is encoded by other sequences in the same sample as well. The DNA of the CDR3 is TGTGCCAGCAGTATCGGACAGGGGGCGTCTGAGCAGTACTTT. Amino acids: CASSIGQGASEQYF. This sequence joins TRBV28 and TRBJ2-7; TRBD1 agrees at 11 bases. The germline CDR1 and CDR2 sequences are MDHEN and SYDVKM. The CDR3 has 14 amino acids.

By its share, this clone is medium-sized (0.01 to 0.1%). The chain employs TRBV7-8 and TRBJ2-7, with D possibly matching TRBD1 (5 bases). Germline V gene sequence: CDR1 SGHVS, CDR2 FQNEAQ. Deletions cut 3 bases from V and 1 base from J, with 10 bases between. The CDR3 extends over 14 amino acids. CDR3 nucleotides: TGTGCCAGCAGCTTCAACAGGAAATCCTACGAGCAGTACTTC. This encodes CASSFNRKSYEQYF.